This T cell receptor beta chain was documented in a study of T cells in Graves' hyperthyroidism and ophthalmopathy. Regions amplified from RNA transcripts were the TCR beta CDR3 regions. An initial round of RT-PCR targeting the TCR CDR3 relied on the HTBI primer set. Each CDR3 protein is one row after TCRdb ran MiXCR on the multiplex PCR reads. The sample has 500,000 to 750,000 distinct CDR3 sequences, approximately 15% seen once. Germline V gives CDR1 SGDLS, CDR2 YYNGEE. This CDR3 is built from 13 residues. Trimming pared 0 bases from V and 6 bases from J, leaving 6 bases between. This chain joins TRBV9 and TRBJ1-4; D remains unclear. The source material was blood. This clonotype was sampled from a woman aged 18 to 35 with Graves' ophthalmopathy. CDR3: CASSVGADEKLFF. The CDR3 DNA reads TGTGCCAGCAGCGTAGGGGCGGATGAAAAACTGTTTTTT. Complete variable domain (other parts from reference TRBV9 and TRBJ1-4): DSGVTQTPKHLITATGQRVTLRCSPRSGDLSVYWYQQSLDQGLQFLIQYYNGEERAKGNILERFSAQQFPDLHSELNLSSLELGDSALYFCASSVGADEKLFFGSGTQLSVL.